The clone carrying this TCR beta chain has a count of ten or more. Its antigen is still unknown. From the multiplex PCR reads, TCRdb called clonotypes with MiXCR, one entry per CDR3 protein. The data show 100,000 to 150,000 distinct CDR3 sequences, 20% seen once. The lymph nodes were axillary draining lymph nodes from breast cancer patients. This sample was included in a study of breast tumors, draining lymph nodes, adjacent tissues. Broader study findings: Tumor TCR diversity was below lymph nodes but above nontumor tissue. The data were judged consistent with most tumor T cells coming from lymph node and expanding in tumor.

V lost 4 bases and J lost 5, with 14 bases in between. The V gene's germline CDR1 is SGHAT and CDR2 FQNNGV. CDR3 length equals 14 residues. Input material: axillary lymph node tissue. The sequence was obtained from a female donor with breast cancer. Some clones in this sample may be carry-over from other donors' samples. The genes are TRBV11-2 and TRBJ2-5; D is unresolved. CDR3 amino acids: CASSSGVTVETQYF. The CDR3 nucleotides are TGTGCCAGCAGCTCTGGGGTGACCGTCGAGACCCAGTACTTC.